This T cell receptor (beta chain) was recorded in a study of molecular identifiers for immune sequencing clone quantification. Using a CD8+CD4-CCR7+CD45RA+ phenotype, naive CD8 T cells were sorted. Listed TCR primers and previously described methods were used for bulk TCR libraries. MiXCR, applied by TCRdb to the PCR reads, yields one record per CDR3 protein. The table records hundreds of thousands of distinct CDR3 sequences, roughly 23% of them present only once. V dropped 0 bases and J dropped 4; count of bases not matched to a gene: 3. Per the germline V gene, CDR1 is PRHDT and CDR2 is FYEKMQ (reference sequence). This CDR3 contains 15 residues. At least ten counts were recorded for this clonotype.

The rearrangement uses TRBV13 and TRBJ1-5; 7 bases align to TRBD1. The sequencing input was naive CD8+ T cells from blood, with Jurkat cell RNA spiked in. Sample subset: FACS-sorted CD8+CD4-CCR7+CD45RA+ naive T cells. The TCR sequence derives from a human donor in good health. Some libraries in this study had Jurkat cell RNA spiked in. The CDR3 sequence is CASSLGKQGNQPQHF. CDR3 nucleotides: TGTGCCAGCAGCTTAGGAAAACAGGGGAATCAGCCCCAGCATTTT.